This T cell receptor beta chain derives from a study of T cell repertoires in cytomegalovirus infection. Study overall: From public TCR beta signatures came an indication of both CMV infection and matching HLA type. Study-wide results and caveats: CMV-specific TCR beta clonotypes restricted by HLA-C dominated the ex vivo response.

TCRdb re-analysed the reads in MiXCR, keeping a single row per CDR3 protein. Of around 490,000 distinct CDR3 sequences listed, about 30% were seen once; the top ten hold less than 15%. The CDR3 is 13 residues long. The V end was cut by 7 bases, the J end by 8 bases, with 18 bases between. Germline CDR1 SQVTM, CDR2 ANQGSEA. As to this clonotype: Its antigen is unknown.

The specimen sequenced was PBMCs. This chain joins TRBV29-1 and TRBJ2-1; tentatively, D is TRBD2 (5 bases). This receptor was obtained from a human donor in good health (CMV status not recorded). Some clones in this sample may be carry-over from other donors' samples. The CDR3: CSAQILEGYEQFF. In DNA, the CDR3 is TGCAGCGCACAAATACTCGAGGGATATGAGCAGTTCTTC.